This T cell receptor beta chain comes out of a study of cytotoxic CD8 clonotypes in ibrutinib-treated CLL (dated by TCRdb to 2020 to 2022). For the study in its entirety: The cohort had eleven to twelve relapsed/refractory and 15 treatment-naive patients; 17 to 18 were IGHV unmutated. Every remission and progressive disease sample was obtained while ibrutinib was still being received by the patients. Cryopreserved peripheral blood mononuclear cells were obtained prior to treatment, at the time of response, and at either disease progression or sustained remission. Response samples were obtained after a median of 12 months of treatment, with a range of roughly 6 to 40 months. Samples averaged approximately 260,000 productive templates and 94,082 productive rearrangements. Responses were partial in some 24 patients and complete in 2; after median around 72 months follow-up, about 14 stayed in remission and about twelve progressed. Longitudinal samples were obtainable from about 30% of the roughly 90 participants in the trial. Overall results and qualifications from the work: Sampling times were not matched between patients in sustained remission and patients whose disease was progressing, and lymph node repertoires were not examined. Clonality rose at ibrutinib response, remained stable during sustained remission, and dropped back toward baseline at progression. Public clonotypes were found to be uncommon and were observed to contract or remain stable during treatment; the increase in clonality was shown to reflect expansion of private clonotypes at ibrutinib response. Baseline clonality exceeded that of age-matched healthy donors and correlated strongly with circulating CD8+ T-cell counts.

V loses 0 bases, J loses 7 bases, and the germline ends lie 6 bases apart. In the germline V gene (reference sequence), CDR1 corresponds to DFQATT and CDR2 to SNEGSKA. The CDR3 goes from the cysteine to the phenylalanine over 11 residues. The only DNA kept is the CDR3, 33 bases in frame from the first base. The sample's time point, from its label and the paper: progressive disease on ibrutinib. Roughly 2.2 micrograms of genomic DNA were extracted from cryopreserved PBMCs for TCR beta library preparation. Longitudinal blood samples from CLL patients on ibrutinib monotherapy were analyzed using high-throughput TCR beta sequencing. Patients were enrolled in a phase 2 open-label single-center ibrutinib monotherapy trial. The count of this clone is one. Its specific antigen is unknown. The sample holds no much larger clone one base away, and base qualities are not on file. On a MiSeq, deep resolution sequencing aimed for a depth between 1 in 1 million and 1 in 200,000 T cells, with each clonotype covered approximately 9.8x on average. TCR beta libraries were generated with the immunoSEQ hsTCRB Kit. Turning to the authors' computational methods: The data were analyzed with ImmunoSEQ Analyzer and ImmunoSEQ Data Assistant, and V, D and J gene assignments followed IMGT definitions. Clonality was computed as one minus normalized Shannon entropy of productive rearrangement frequencies, ranging from 0 to 1. Public clonotype analysis was restricted to overrepresented clonotypes comprising at least 0.05% of each patient's repertoire. Roughly 13 age-matched healthy donor repertoires from immuneACCESS served as clonality controls. This immuneACCESS table, as held by TCRdb, lists in-frame sequences with V and J called but not all clones. Of the missing ones, under half trace to an unresolved V gene in checked studies; the others have no known cause. V, J and clone size are taken as reported in that table, and D and trimming were inferred from the DNA itself. Recorded for this sample are about 270,000 clones; about 72% of them occurred a single time. The top ten clonotypes cover about 6% of the sample.

The TCR sequence derives from a human donor with chronic lymphocytic leukemia. The chain links TRBV20-1 with TRBJ2-5; the D gene is not confidently resolved. Sequencing was performed on PBMCs, taken at disease progression, from a patient treated with ibrutinib. The DNA is TGCAGTGCTAGAGATCGTGTGACCCAGTACTTC. It specifies CSARDRVTQYF.